This entry lists 30 T cell receptor beta chains sequenced from one sample in a study of cytomegalovirus exposure and HLA in healthy donors. PCR involved 60 Vbeta and 13 Jbeta primers. Sequencing was performed with immunoSEQ multiplex PCR; in TCRdb, only in-frame clones are kept and a portion is missing. The table includes over 75,000 clones, around three quarters detected once. The source material was PBMCs. The receptors here all came from a male donor in good health and CMV-seropositive.

The rearrangement uses TRBV7-2 and TRBJ1-2; possible D gene TRBD1, 6 bases. The V gene's germline CDR1 is SGHTA and CDR2 FQGNSA. Trimming stripped 6 bases from V and 2 bases from J, with 16 bases between. The CDR3 is 15 residues long. In nucleotides, the CDR3 is TGTGCCAGCAGTTTTACAGGGCTCGGAAACTATGGCTACACCTTC. Protein: CASSFTGLGNYGYTF.

This rearrangement joins TRBV19 to TRBJ1-1; D might be TRBD1 (6 bases). Trimming stripped 5 bases from V and 0 bases from J, with 16 bases between. The CDR3 is 16 amino acids. Germline V gene lookup returns CDR1 LNHDA and CDR2 SQIVND (reference sequence). In DNA form, the CDR3 reads TGTGCCAGTAGTTCCTCGTTACGGGACATGAACACTGAAGCTTTCTTT. Translating gives CASSSSLRDMNTEAFF. The full variable domain, with the rest looked up from reference TRBV19 and TRBJ1-1, is DGGITQSPKYLFRKEGQNVTLSCEQNLNHDAMYWYRQDPGQGLRLIYYSQIVNDFQKGDIAEGYSVSREKKESFPLTVTSAQKNPTAFYLCASSSSLRDMNTEAFFGQGTRLTVV.

The V gene is TRBV9, the J gene TRBJ2-5; possibly TRBD1 for D (7 bases). Near its end, the DNA agrees better with TRBJ2-7, so the J call may be wrong. Germline V lookup: CDR1 SGDLS, CDR2 YYNGEE. The CDR3 extends over 15 amino acids. In nucleotides, the CDR3 is TGTGCCAGCAGCTCGGGGGACAGCCCGGTCTACGAGCAGTACTTC. Protein product: CASSSGDSPVYEQYF.

The CDR3 DNA follows: TGTGCCAGCAGCCAAGAGAGGAGGGACACTGAAGCTTTCTTT. The encoded protein is CASSQERRDTEAFF. The chain employs TRBV4-2 and TRBJ1-1; D is undetermined. Germline V gives CDR1 LGHNA, CDR2 YNFKEQ. Trimming removed 0 bases at V and 3 bases at J, with 8 bases between. The CDR3 has 14 residues.

This sequence joins TRBV19 and TRBJ1-5; perhaps TRBD1 as D (6 bases). V shed 6 bases and J shed 3 bases, with 21 bases lying between them. This CDR3 spans 17 amino acids. CDR1 LNHDA and CDR2 SQIVND come from the germline V gene (reference sequence). CDR3 in DNA: TGTGCCAGTAGCTTCAATCTACAGGGAGTGGCCAATCAGCCCCAGCATTTT. As protein: CASSFNLQGVANQPQHF.

Only one count was recorded for this clone. The V gene is TRBV7-9, the J gene TRBJ2-1; TRBD2 aligns across 8 bases. This CDR3 comprises 14 residues. V gave up 5 bases and J gave up 7 bases; unmatched junction bases: 7. The V gene's germline CDR1 is SEHNR and CDR2 FQNEAQ (reference sequence). CDR3 DNA sequence: TGTGCCAGCAGCCCAGGACTAGCCGGGAATGAGCAGTTCTTC. Translating gives CASSPGLAGNEQFF.

The chain employs TRBV4-1 and TRBJ2-7; TRBD1 might be the D (6 bases). Deletions cut 3 bases from V and 1 base from J, with 10 bases between. The germline V gene encodes CDR1 MGHRA and CDR2 YSYEKL. The CDR3 sequence is 14 residues long. CDR3 sequence (DNA): TGCGCCAGCAGCCAGCCTGGACAGTCCTACGAGCAGTACTTC. Protein product: CASSQPGQSYEQYF.

The V gene is TRBV5-6, the J gene TRBJ1-1, with 7 bases that match TRBD1. Germline CDR1 reads SGHDT; CDR2 reads YYEEEE. The CDR3 consists of 14 residues. Unmatched junction bases numbered 4, after V lost 4 bases and J lost 1 base. In nucleotides, the CDR3 is TGTGCCAGCAGCCTTTACAGGGGGAACACTGAAGCTTTCTTT. Translation: CASSLYRGNTEAFF.

A remark on this clone: The same CDR3 also results from other DNA sequences found in this sample. This chain's CDR3 is CASSPGGDTQYF. The CDR3, as DNA: TGTGCCAGCAGCCCCGGGGGAGATACGCAGTATTTT. V and J are TRBV7-3 and TRBJ2-3, with D tentatively TRBD2 (6 bases). The CDR3 length is 12 residues. Germline CDR1 is SGHTA and CDR2 is FQGTGA. With 5 bases removed from V and 5 bases from J, the gap between germline ends came to 8 bases.

The rearrangement uses TRBV5-1 and TRBJ1-2, with a weak D call TRBD1 (5 bases). The germline V gene has CDR1 SGHRS and CDR2 YFSETQ. The V end was cut by 4 bases, the J end by 2 bases, with 18 bases between. This CDR3 has 16 residues. CDR3 region: CASSPTSPGMNYGYTF. The CDR3 DNA follows: TGCGCCAGCAGCCCGACCAGTCCAGGGATGAACTATGGCTACACCTTC.

The chain has TRBV2 and TRBJ1-1, with a possible D match to TRBD1 (5 bases). The length of the CDR3 is 14 residues. Germline V gives CDR1 SNHLY, CDR2 FYNNEI. V was pared by 7 bases and J by 1 base, with 13 bases between. The CDR3 reads CASTDDRPNTEAFF. As DNA, the CDR3 is TGTGCCAGCACCGATGACAGACCGAACACTGAAGCTTTCTTT. The full variable domain, its missing parts supplied by reference TRBV2 and TRBJ1-1, is EPEVTQTPSHQVTQMGQEVILRCVPISNHLYFYWYRQILGQKVEFLVSFYNNEISEKSEIFDDQFSVERPDGSNFTLKIRSTKLEDSAMYFCASTDDRPNTEAFFGQGTRLTVV.

The rearrangement joins TRBV5-1 to TRBJ1-1; 8 bases match TRBD1. CDR1 is SGHRS and CDR2 is YFSETQ in the germline V gene. The V gene end was trimmed by 3 bases and the J gene end by 1 base; junction bases not matched to a gene: 14. This CDR3 spans 18 amino acids. CDR3 bases: TGCGCCAGCAGCTGGAGAACACTGGACAGGGTGAAGAACACTGAAGCTTTCTTT. It yields the protein CASSWRTLDRVKNTEAFF.

The chain joins TRBV6-5 to TRBJ1-2; D gene uncertain. The CDR3 extends over 14 amino acids. Germline CDR1 and CDR2: MNHEY and SVGAGI. Deletions cut 2 bases from V and 8 bases from J, with 15 bases between. CDR3 DNA: TGTGCCAGCAGTTACCGGATTACTATCGGCGGCTACACCTTC. This gives the protein CASSYRITIGGYTF.

V is TRBV7-8 and J is TRBJ2-7; 7 positions match TRBD1. Germline V gives CDR1 SGHVS, CDR2 FQNEAQ. The ends lost 5 bases at V and 0 bases at J; junction bases unmatched: 7. The CDR3 covers 15 residues. The CDR3 loop is CASSKDRVVSYEQYF. CDR3 coding DNA: TGTGCCAGCAGCAAAGACAGGGTTGTCTCCTACGAGCAGTACTTC.

The J gene is TRBJ1-6, the V gene TRBV6-1; possibly TRBD1 for D (5 bases). The CDR3 runs 14 residues. The V gene's germline CDR1 is MNHNS and CDR2 SASEGT. V was clipped by 3 bases and J by 11 bases, with 14 bases between them. The CDR3 spells CASSEGQGRAPLHF. In DNA, the CDR3 is TGTGCCAGCAGTGAGGGCCAGGGAAGAGCACCCCTCCACTTT.

This clone was observed a few times. The chain links TRBV6-6 to TRBJ1-1; no reliable D call. V lost 7 bases to trimming and J lost 0 bases, with 6 bases between them. The CDR3 spans 12 residues. CDR1 is MNHNY and CDR2 is SVGAGI in the germline V gene (reference sequence). Here the CDR3 reads CASTQVNTEAFF. The DNA of the CDR3 is TGTGCCAGCACCCAGGTGAACACTGAAGCTTTCTTT.

This clone was seen once. V gene TRBV5-6 combines with J gene TRBJ1-2; the D gene is possibly TRBD1 (6 bases). In germline, CDR1 is SGHDT, CDR2 YYEEEE. V dropped 4 bases and J dropped 3 bases, with 7 bases sitting between them. This CDR3 contains 12 residues. The CDR3 nucleotides read TGTGCCAGCAGCCGGACAGACTATGGCTACACCTTC. It yields the protein CASSRTDYGYTF. Supplemented by reference TRBV5-6 and TRBJ1-2, the full variable domain reads DAGVTQSPTHLIKTRGQQVTLRCSPKSGHDTVSWYQQALGQGPQFIFQYYEEEERQRGNFPDRFSGHQFPNYSSELNVNALLLGDSALYLCASSRTDYGYTFGSGTRLTVV.

The chain uses TRBV6-1 and TRBJ2-2; 7 bases agree with TRBD1. Trimming cost V 6 bases and J 4 bases; bases outside gene matches: 8. The CDR3 totals 15 residues. CDR1 and CDR2 (germline): MNHNS, SASEGT. The CDR3 bases are TGTGCCAGCAGGACGCGACAGGGTTCCACCGGGGAGCTGTTTTTT. Protein: CASRTRQGSTGELFF.

The chain uses TRBV5-4 and TRBJ2-1, with 10 bases aligning to TRBD2. CDR1 is SGHNT, CDR2 YYREEE, per germline (reference sequence). V lost 9 bases to trimming and J lost 4 bases; unmatched junction nucleotides: 19. CDR3 length: 18 amino acids. The chain's CDR3 is CATSWGGPSGGPYNEQFF. The CDR3 DNA reads TGTGCCACCAGTTGGGGAGGTCCTAGCGGGGGACCATACAATGAGCAGTTCTTC.

V usage is TRBV4-1 and J usage is TRBJ2-3; perhaps TRBD2 as D (6 bases). This CDR3 is 14 amino acids long. V was shortened by 4 bases and J by 0 bases, with 8 bases between the two germline ends. Germline-derived CDR1 and CDR2 are MGHRA and YSYEKL. CDR3 coding DNA: TGCGCCAGCAGCCTAAGCGGGAGCACAGATACGCAGTATTTT. As protein: CASSLSGSTDTQYF.

The count of this clone is one. This chain joins TRBV20-1 and TRBJ1-2; TRBD1 is a possible D gene (6 bases). Germline V gives CDR1 DFQATT, CDR2 SNEGSKA (reference sequence). V was trimmed by 6 bases and J by 10 bases, leaving 9 bases between them. This CDR3 has 9 residues. CDR3: CSAGHSYTF. CDR3 nucleotides: TGCAGTGCGGGACATTCCTACACCTTC.

The chain combines TRBV30 with TRBJ2-1; D ambiguous. V shed 2 bases and J shed 0 bases, with 8 bases lying between them. Per germline, CDR1 GTSNPN and CDR2 SVGIG (reference sequence). The CDR3 is made up of 14 amino acids. The chain's CDR3 is CAWSMRSSYNEQFF. The CDR3 DNA follows: TGTGCCTGGAGTATGCGGAGCTCCTACAATGAGCAGTTCTTC.

The gene calls are TRBV11-2 and TRBJ1-2; no firm D call. This CDR3 is built from 12 residues. From germline, CDR1 is SGHAT and CDR2 FQNNGV. Trimming removed 2 bases from V and 6 bases from J, with 7 bases in between. The CDR3: CASSLSGDGYTF. The CDR3 bases are TGTGCCAGCAGCTTATCTGGAGATGGCTACACCTTC.

The V and J genes are TRBV5-1 and TRBJ2-3; TRBD1 might be the D (5 bases). The V end lost 5 bases, the J end lost 0 bases, and 7 bases lay between the germline ends. The CDR3 runs to 13 residues. Germline V gene lookup returns CDR1 SGHRS and CDR2 YFSETQ. Here the CDR3 reads CASSPGSTDTQYF. CDR3 bases: TGCGCCAGCAGTCCAGGGAGCACAGATACGCAGTATTTT. Full variable domain (missing parts from reference TRBV5-1 and TRBJ2-3): KAGVTQTPRYLIKTRGQQVTLSCSPISGHRSVSWYQQTPGQGLQFLFEYFSETQRNKGNFPGRFSGRQFSNSRSEMNVSTLELGDSALYLCASSPGSTDTQYFGPGTRLTVL.

The gene calls are TRBV15 and TRBJ1-2; TRBD1 matches 7 bases. The CDR3 sequence is 15 residues long. Germline V gene sequence: CDR1 LNHNV, CDR2 YYDKDF (reference sequence). Unmatched junction bases numbered 6, after V lost 0 bases and J lost 5 bases. The CDR3 DNA reads as TGTGCCACCAGCAGAGATCGGGGACAGCCATATGGCTACACCTTC. It translates to CATSRDRGQPYGYTF.

The chain has TRBV5-1 and TRBJ2-3, with 8 positions matching TRBD1. Per the germline V gene, CDR1 is SGHRS and CDR2 is YFSETQ. The CDR3 spans 15 residues. With 4 bases clipped from V and 2 bases from J, the junction kept 6 bases outside the gene matches. For the CDR3, the DNA is TGCGCCAGCAGCCCCCGGACAGGGCCCACAGATACGCAGTATTTT. As protein: CASSPRTGPTDTQYF.

This sequence joins TRBV29-1 and TRBJ1-1; 8 bases fit TRBD1. This CDR3 has 12 residues. CDR1 and CDR2 (germline): SQVTM, ANQGSEA. The V gene end was trimmed by 7 bases and the J gene end by 4 bases; junction bases not matched to a gene: 5. CDR3 sequence reads: CSAGQGTTEAFF. The DNA of the CDR3 is TGCAGCGCAGGACAGGGAACCACTGAAGCTTTCTTT.

The V and J genes are TRBV7-9 and TRBJ2-7; maybe TRBD1 (6 bases). The CDR3 sequence is 13 residues long. V was clipped by 5 bases and J by 3 bases, with 11 bases between them. The germline CDR1 and CDR2 sequences are SEHNR and FQNEAQ (reference sequence). CDR3 loop: CASSPRQVYEQYF. CDR3 in DNA: TGTGCCAGCAGCCCTCGACAGGTCTACGAGCAGTACTTC.

CDR3 region: CAWSQGYNSPLHF. The CDR3 bases are TGTGCCTGGAGTCAGGGTTATAATTCACCCCTCCACTTT. The chain combines TRBV30 with TRBJ1-6, with D maybe TRBD1 (5 bases). This CDR3 contains 13 residues. The germline CDR1 and CDR2 sequences are GTSNPN and SVGIG (reference sequence). V lost 2 bases and J 4 bases, leaving 6 bases between the germline ends. Full variable domain (missing parts from reference TRBV30 and TRBJ1-6): SQTIHQWPATLVQPVGSPLSLECTVEGTSNPNLYWYRQAAGRGLQLLFYSVGIGQISSEVPQNLSASRPQDRQFILSSKKLLLSDSGFYLCAWSQGYNSPLHFGNGTRLTVT.

The chain links TRBV30 to TRBJ2-1; 9 bases agree with TRBD1. With 4 bases clipped from V and 6 bases from J, the junction kept 4 bases outside the gene matches. CDR3 length: 13 residues. Per the germline V gene, CDR1 is GTSNPN and CDR2 is SVGIG (reference sequence). The CDR3 protein is CAWTQDRGNEQFF. The CDR3 DNA reads as TGTGCCTGGACCCAGGACAGGGGCAATGAGCAGTTCTTC.